This TCR beta chain was captured in a study of early T cells in non-severe SARS-CoV-2 infection. TCRdb used MiXCR to reprocess the 5' RACE reads, holding one entry per CDR3 protein. The repertoire holds some 33,000 distinct CDR3 sequences, with roughly 5.7% as singletons. V lost 4 bases and J lost 0; bases outside the gene matches: 9. The CDR3 totals 18 residues. The germline CDR1 and CDR2 sequences are SNHLY and FYNNEI. This clonotype has at least ten counts. The V gene is TRBV2, the J gene TRBJ1-6; 7 nucleotides match TRBD1. Sequenced: whole blood. The TCR originated in an adult who was a healthcare worker with PCR-confirmed SARS-CoV-2 infection or an uninfected control (not recorded which). CDR3 nucleotides: TGTGCCAGCAGTGGGGGACAGACAGCAAGCTCCTATAATTCACCCCTCCACTTT. Its protein is CASSGGQTASSYNSPLHF.